The 12 T cell receptor beta chains below all came from one sample that was sequenced in a study of human T cells and chemical hapten exposure. Described time point: patch test 2, 6 weeks after DPC sensitization. As to treatment: therapeutic diphenylcyclopropenone sensitization with weekly scalp DPC. MiXCR, run by TCRdb on the RACE reads, gives a single entry per CDR3 protein. The profile shows more than 75,000 distinct CDR3 sequences, around 9.3% of them singletons. Sequenced here: whole blood, sampled in connection with sensitization to the hapten diphenylcyclopropenone (DPC). Source of these receptors: a middle-aged woman with alopecia areata. Some clones in this sample may be carry-over from other donors' samples.

This clonotype was seen repeatedly, ten times or more. This sequence joins TRBV7-2 and TRBJ2-5; D gene unclear. V lost 5 bases and J lost 2, with 3 bases in between. CDR1 is SGHTA, CDR2 FQGNSA, per germline. CDR3 length: 11 residues. The CDR3 nucleotides read TGTGCCAGCAGCGGACAAGAGACCCAGTACTTC. Translation: CASSGQETQYF.

V and J are TRBV5-1 and TRBJ2-7; 7 bases map to TRBD1. The V segment lost 4 bases and the J segment 6 bases; nucleotides outside the gene matches: 13. Germline V gene data show CDR1 as SGHRS and CDR2 as YFSETQ. The CDR3 totals 15 residues. The CDR3 loop is CASSLSAGGRSEQYF. CDR3 coding DNA: TGCGCCAGCAGCCTGAGTGCAGGGGGTAGGAGCGAGCAGTACTTC.

The rearrangement uses TRBV11-2 and TRBJ2-7; tentative D call: TRBD1 (5 bases). The CDR3 is 13 residues long. V was cut by 0 bases and J by 6 bases, with 9 bases left in between. Per germline, CDR1 SGHAT and CDR2 FQNNGV. CDR3 coding DNA: TGTGCCAGCAGCTTAGACAGGGCCTTCGAGCAGTACTTC. It yields the protein CASSLDRAFEQYF.

The chain carries TRBV6-5 and TRBJ2-1; D possibly corresponds to TRBD2 (6 bases). Germline loops: CDR1 MNHEY, CDR2 SVGAGI. Trimming stripped 4 bases from V and 5 bases from J, with 15 bases between. The CDR3 runs to 15 residues. Written as DNA, the CDR3 is TGTGCCAGCAGTTCGGGCGGGGCCGGGGACAATGAGCAGTTCTTC. Protein sequence: CASSSGGAGDNEQFF.

This chain links TRBV11-2 with TRBJ2-7; weak D call: TRBD1 (6 bases). From germline, CDR1 is SGHAT and CDR2 FQNNGV. The CDR3 is 14 residues long. Deletions cut 5 bases from V and 5 bases from J, with 16 bases between. The CDR3 sequence is CASSPLQGAHEQYF. The CDR3 DNA is TGTGCCAGCAGCCCTTTACAGGGAGCCCACGAGCAGTACTTC.

This clonotype was recorded many times. The chain has TRBV4-1 and TRBJ2-5; D may correspond to TRBD1 or TRBD2 (5 bases each). Germline V CDR1 and CDR2: MGHRA, YSYEKL. V was shortened by 3 bases and J by 1 base, with 12 bases between the two germline ends. This CDR3 spans 15 amino acids. CDR3 DNA: TGCGCCAGCAGCCAGCCGGGACGGCGCCAAGAGACCCAGTACTTC. Translation: CASSQPGRRQETQYF.

This clonotype was counted only a few times. The chain combines TRBV2 with TRBJ1-1; the match to TRBD1 covers 8 bases. The junction had 0 bases not matched to a gene; V was cut back by 4 bases and J by 5 bases. The germline V gene encodes CDR1 SNHLY and CDR2 FYNNEI. The CDR3 contains 12 residues. The CDR3 loop reads CASSGTGTEAFF. DNA of the CDR3: TGTGCCAGCAGTGGGACAGGGACTGAAGCTTTCTTT.

This clonotype was counted a few times. As DNA, the CDR3 is TGTGCCAGCAGCCCCGCCTTCGACAAGAAAGGAAAAGAGACCCAGTACTTC. It encodes CASSPAFDKKGKETQYF. J is TRBJ2-5 and V is TRBV14; unclear D gene. Trimming cost V 4 bases and J 3 bases, with 21 bases left between them. CDR3 length: 17 amino acids. Germline CDR1 is SGHDN and CDR2 is FVKESK. Full variable domain (missing parts from reference TRBV14 and TRBJ2-5): EAGVTQFPSHSVIEKGQTVTLRCDPISGHDNLYWYRRVMGKEIKFLLHFVKESKQDESGMPNNRFLAERTGGTYSTLKVQPAELEDSGVYFCASSPAFDKKGKETQYFGPGTRLLVL.

The chain combines TRBV6-1 with TRBJ2-2, with D tentatively TRBD1 (5 bases). The CDR3 length is 15 residues. V was clipped by 7 bases and J by 2 bases, with 14 bases between them. The germline V gene encodes CDR1 MNHNS and CDR2 SASEGT. The DNA for the CDR3 is TGTGCCAGCAATAGACAGAGACGAAACACCGGGGAGCTGTTTTTT. Translated: CASNRQRRNTGELFF.

The table lists this clonotype with many counts. The gene calls are TRBV28 and TRBJ2-7, with D unclear. Germline V CDR1 and CDR2: MDHEN, SYDVKM. This CDR3 contains 11 residues. V lost 5 bases and J lost 4, with 6 bases in between. The CDR3 loop is CASSARYEQYF. The DNA of the CDR3 is TGTGCCAGCAGTGCCCGGTACGAGCAGTACTTC.

This clonotype was counted ten times or more. V usage is TRBV6-2 or TRBV6-3 and J usage is TRBJ2-1, with D tentatively TRBD1 or TRBD2 (6 bases each). The CDR3 has 15 residues. Germline CDR1 is MNHEY and CDR2 is SVGEGT. Trimming cost V 5 bases and J 8 bases, with 19 bases left between them. The CDR3 nucleotides read TGTGCCAGCAGTACCCAGGGGCCCGGGGGCGATGAGCAGTTCTTC. This codes for CASSTQGPGGDEQFF.

This clonotype was counted only a few times. This chain connects TRBV20-1 to TRBJ2-3; tentative D call: TRBD2 (6 bases). Trimming removed 5 bases from V and 0 bases from J, with 9 bases in between. The CDR3 length is 13 residues. CDR1 and CDR2 (germline): DFQATT, SNEGSKA (reference sequence). CDR3 residues: CSAPGGSTDTQYF. Here the CDR3 DNA reads TGCAGTGCTCCCGGGGGTAGCACAGATACGCAGTATTTT.